One and the same sample provided the 15 T cell receptor beta chains below, sequenced in a study of human T cells and chemical hapten exposure. TCRdb used MiXCR to reprocess the RACE reads, holding one entry per CDR3 protein. The sample includes more than 75,000 distinct CDR3 sequences, around 9.6% of them seen just once. Time point in this sample: patch test 2, 6 weeks after DPC sensitization. This sample's treatment: therapeutic diphenylcyclopropenone sensitization with weekly scalp DPC. The input for sequencing was whole blood, taken in connection with sensitization to the hapten diphenylcyclopropenone (DPC). The origin of the receptors is a woman aged 30 to 39 with alopecia areata. Some clones in this sample may be carry-over from other donors' samples.

This clonotype was picked up many times. V and J are TRBV9 and TRBJ2-3; TRBD2 aligns across 13 bases. The CDR3 length is 15 residues. After removal of 3 bases from V and 6 bases from J, the junction contained 4 bases not matched to a gene. Germline V gene sequence: CDR1 SGDLS, CDR2 YYNGEE. For the CDR3, the DNA is TGTGCCAGCAGCGCCGGGACTAGCGGGATGGATACGCAGTATTTT. Amino acids: CASSAGTSGMDTQYF.

This clonotype was counted at least ten times. The J gene is TRBJ2-1, the V gene TRBV27; no clear D gene. The V end lost 3 bases, the J end lost 8 bases, and 17 bases lay between the germline ends. The germline gives CDR1 MNHEY, CDR2 SMNVEV (reference sequence). The CDR3 runs 15 residues. CDR3 nucleotides: TGTGCCAGCAGTTTTGGTCTAGGTGTTTCCCATGAGCAGTTCTTC. Amino acids: CASSFGLGVSHEQFF.

This clonotype came up a few times. The chain joins TRBV20-1 to TRBJ1-6, with 8 nucleotides matching TRBD1. Germline CDR1 DFQATT, CDR2 SNEGSKA (reference sequence). The junction had 5 bases not matched to a gene; V was cut back by 3 bases and J by 7 bases. The length of the CDR3 is 14 residues. This chain's CDR3 is CSARDRVNNSPLHF. The DNA of the CDR3 is TGCAGTGCTAGGGACAGGGTAAACAATTCACCCCTCCACTTT.

The sample holds a few counts of this clonotype. The rearrangement links TRBV7-9 to TRBJ2-1; 9 bases are a match to TRBD2. The V gene end was trimmed by 3 bases and the J gene end by 10 bases; junction bases not matched to a gene: 7. This CDR3 spans 14 amino acids. Looked up from germline, CDR1 is SEHNR and CDR2 is FQNEAQ (reference sequence). CDR3 sequence reads: CASSLAGGTEEQFF. CDR3 nucleotides: TGTGCCAGCAGCTTGGCGGGGGGGACGGAGGAGCAGTTCTTC.

This sequence joins TRBV6-6 and TRBJ1-1, with D unresolved. There are 15 residues in the CDR3. CDR1 is MNHNY, CDR2 SVGAGI, per germline (reference sequence). The ends were cut back, 7 bases at V and 5 bases at J, with 20 bases in the middle. CDR3: CASTLRLWGGTEAFF. Here the CDR3 DNA reads TGTGCCAGCACTTTACGGCTCTGGGGTGGGACTGAAGCTTTCTTT.

This clonotype has a handful of counts. The V call is TRBV10-3, the J call TRBJ1-2, with 7 bases matching TRBD1. V dropped 6 bases and J dropped 7; count of bases not matched to a gene: 5. This CDR3 is built from 12 residues. Germline V gene sequence: CDR1 ENHRY, CDR2 SYGVKD. The CDR3 reads CAIRDRVAGYTF. In DNA form, the CDR3 reads TGTGCCATCAGAGACAGGGTCGCTGGCTACACCTTC.

Points on this clonotype: A much larger clone lies a single base off, so this may be a read error. The V gene is TRBV28, the J gene TRBJ1-2, with 7 bases fitting TRBD1. Germline trimming cut 11 bases from V and 8 bases from J; bases unmatched to any gene: 14. The CDR3 runs to 13 residues. The germline V gene encodes CDR1 MDHEN and CDR2 SYDVKM. The CDR3 here is CAGTGTAIWGYTF. CDR3 in DNA: TGTGCCGGCACCGGGACAGCAATATGGGGCTACACCTTC.

This clonotype was found a few times. The genes are TRBV20-1 and TRBJ1-1; no clear D gene. Trimming removed 0 bases from V and 4 bases from J, with 18 bases in between. CDR1 and CDR2 from the germline V gene are DFQATT and SNEGSKA (reference sequence). The CDR3 contains 16 residues. The CDR3, as DNA: TGCAGTGCTAGAGATCCCCGACCGAAACGCGGCACTGAAGCTTTCTTT. Protein product: CSARDPRPKRGTEAFF.

This clonotype occurred many times. The chain has TRBV19 and TRBJ2-1; TRBD2 aligns across 9 bases. After removal of 1 base from V and 7 bases from J, the junction contained 5 bases not matched to a gene. CDR3 size: 15 residues. From germline, CDR1 is LNHDA and CDR2 SQIVND (reference sequence). The CDR3, as DNA: TGTGCCAGTAGTATAGCTGCGGGGGGGCTTAATGAGCAGTTCTTC. It specifies CASSIAAGGLNEQFF.

The V call is TRBV5-4, the J call TRBJ1-1; D perhaps matches TRBD1 (5 bases). Germline CDR1 SGHNT, CDR2 YYREEE (reference sequence). Trimming stripped 5 bases from V and 2 bases from J, with 13 bases between. CDR3 length: 14 residues. The CDR3 nucleotides read TGTGCCAGCAGACTGGGGACGGCAAACACTGAAGCTTTCTTT. This translates into CASRLGTANTEAFF. Variable domain in full (rest from reference TRBV5-4 and TRBJ1-1): ETGVTQSPTHLIKTRGQQVTLRCSSQSGHNTVSWYQQALGQGPQFIFQYYREEENGRGNFPPRFSGLQFPNYSSELNVNALELDDSALYLCASRLGTANTEAFFGQGTRLTVV.

The V and J genes are TRBV19 and TRBJ2-2; tentatively, D is TRBD1 or TRBD2 (5 bases each). CDR1 LNHDA and CDR2 SQIVND come from the germline V gene (reference sequence). V lost 7 bases and J 1 base, leaving 10 bases between the germline ends. The length of the CDR3 is 14 residues. CDR3 amino acids: CASISGQNTGELFF. The CDR3 DNA follows: TGTGCCAGTATATCGGGGCAGAACACCGGGGAGCTGTTTTTT.

This chain joins TRBV20-1 and TRBJ1-1; D remains unclear. The V end was cut by 2 bases, the J end by 10 bases, with 14 bases between. The CDR3 extends over 12 amino acids. Germline values: CDR1 DFQATT, CDR2 SNEGSKA (reference sequence). The CDR3 region has the DNA TGCAGTGCTAGACTTATGGGAATAGGAGCTTTCTTT. Amino acids: CSARLMGIGAFF.

This clonotype was found a few times. This rearrangement joins TRBV29-1 to TRBJ1-2; TRBD1 aligns across 8 bases. The CDR3 runs to 12 residues. Looked up from germline, CDR1 is SQVTM and CDR2 is ANQGSEA. The ends lost 6 bases at V and 2 bases at J; junction bases unmatched: 2. As DNA, the CDR3 is TGCAGCGTCAGGACAGGGAACTATGGCTACACCTTC. Protein: CSVRTGNYGYTF.

This clonotype was counted between two and nine times. The genes are TRBV12-3 or TRBV12-4 and TRBJ2-5, with 11 bases lining up with TRBD2. This CDR3 has 16 amino acids. V lost 7 bases and J lost 1; bases outside the gene matches: 8. The CDR3 nucleotides read TGTGCCAGCACCCATCTAGCGGGGGGACTCCAAGAGACCCAGTACTTC. Residues: CASTHLAGGLQETQYF.

This clonotype was recorded at least ten times. The gene calls are TRBV27 and TRBJ1-5; TRBD1 matches at 8 bases. CDR1 is MNHEY, CDR2 SMNVEV, per germline (reference sequence). J lost 3 bases, V lost 5 bases, and 9 bases had no gene match. The CDR3 extends over 16 amino acids. The chain's CDR3 is CASSPTTGAINQPQHF. For the CDR3, the DNA is TGTGCCAGCAGTCCCACGACAGGGGCCATCAATCAGCCCCAGCATTTT.